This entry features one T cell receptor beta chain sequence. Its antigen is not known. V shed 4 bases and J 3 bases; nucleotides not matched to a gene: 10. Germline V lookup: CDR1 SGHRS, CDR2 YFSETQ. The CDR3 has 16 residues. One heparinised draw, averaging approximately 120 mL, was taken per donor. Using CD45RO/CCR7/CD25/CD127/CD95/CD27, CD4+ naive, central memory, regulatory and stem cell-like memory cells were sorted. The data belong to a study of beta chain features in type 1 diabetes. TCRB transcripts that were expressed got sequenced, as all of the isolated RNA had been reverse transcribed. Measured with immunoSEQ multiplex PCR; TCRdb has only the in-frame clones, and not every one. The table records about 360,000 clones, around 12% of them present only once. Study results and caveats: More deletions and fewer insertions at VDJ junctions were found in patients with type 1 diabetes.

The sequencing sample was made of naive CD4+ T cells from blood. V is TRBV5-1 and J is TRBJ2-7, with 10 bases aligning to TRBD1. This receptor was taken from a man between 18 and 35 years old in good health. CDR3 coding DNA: TGCGCCAGCAGCACAACCGGGACAGGGGTCGGCTACGAGCAGTACTTC. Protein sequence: CASSTTGTGVGYEQYF.